This is a list of T cell receptor beta chains from one sample in a study of patients and donors after allogeneic stem cell transplantation. TCRdb reprocessed the RT-PCR reads via MiXCR and lists one record per CDR3 protein. This table holds 9,500 to 15,000 distinct CDR3 sequences, almost 25% found once. Input material: blood, either unsorted or a sorted T cell fraction (not recorded which). The source is a human donor who was either an allogeneic HSCT recipient or a stem cell or donor lymphocyte infusion donor (not recorded which). It is not recorded whose cells these are; they may come from a transplant donor. Each CDR3 is given with its conserved first and last residue. Fields, in order: V gene, CDR3 protein.

V gene: TRBV20-1
CDR3 protein: CSASRGGAEAFF

V gene: TRBV9
CDR3 protein: CASSAGTSGTYEQYF

V gene: TRBV5-1
CDR3 protein: CASSFTMTNTEAFF

V gene: TRBV9
CDR3 protein: CASSVEGISYGYTF

V gene: TRBV29-1
CDR3 protein: CSVDRGGTEAFF

V gene: TRBV4-2
CDR3 protein: CASSQSDGSYEQYF

V gene: TRBV6-6
CDR3 protein: CASSYSYSNQPQHF

V gene: TRBV24-1
CDR3 protein: CATSDLLFRTGRAGNTIYF

V gene: TRBV20-1
CDR3 protein: CSARDGGLGNQPQHF

V gene: TRBV4-2
CDR3 protein: CASSQGQGAPNQPQHF

V gene: TRBV7-9
CDR3 protein: CASSLWSRERETQYF

V gene: TRBV9
CDR3 protein: CASSVAGLARETQYF

V gene: TRBV7-9
CDR3 protein: CASSLGGSNNEQFF

V gene: TRBV6-6
CDR3 protein: CASSKTGGSNTEAFF

V gene: TRBV18
CDR3 protein: CASSPPRDASSYNEQFF

V gene: TRBV18
CDR3 protein: CASSPTGLAINEQFF

V gene: TRBV29-1
CDR3 protein: CSVVEGNGYTF

V gene: TRBV7-2
CDR3 protein: CASSLVVTANTEAFF

V gene: TRBV7-2
CDR3 protein: CASSSTGGVGIQYF

V gene: TRBV10-3
CDR3 protein: CAISESTAGASEQYF

V gene: TRBV7-9
CDR3 protein: CASSRTTGASGGGEQYF

V gene: TRBV3-1
CDR3 protein: CASSLNRGTDTQYF

V gene: TRBV7-9
CDR3 protein: CASSYRGLKGYTF

V gene: TRBV6-5
CDR3 protein: CASSVGESSYNEQFF

V gene: TRBV28
CDR3 protein: CASSFPQGDSMNTEAFF

V gene: TRBV12-3/TRBV12-4
CDR3 protein: CATSDGGPYEQYF

V gene: TRBV4-3
CDR3 protein: CASSAPAWGQGDQPQHF

V gene: TRBV4-3
CDR3 protein: CASSHGRGGNTIYF

V gene: TRBV29-1
CDR3 protein: CSATGTAGFASGNTIYF

V gene: TRBV28
CDR3 protein: CASSFYNEQFF

V gene: TRBV7-2
CDR3 protein: CASSSEQGSTRNTIYF

V gene: TRBV15
CDR3 protein: CATSRDHWMSSYEQYF

V gene: TRBV4-3
CDR3 protein: CASSQGGGREAFF